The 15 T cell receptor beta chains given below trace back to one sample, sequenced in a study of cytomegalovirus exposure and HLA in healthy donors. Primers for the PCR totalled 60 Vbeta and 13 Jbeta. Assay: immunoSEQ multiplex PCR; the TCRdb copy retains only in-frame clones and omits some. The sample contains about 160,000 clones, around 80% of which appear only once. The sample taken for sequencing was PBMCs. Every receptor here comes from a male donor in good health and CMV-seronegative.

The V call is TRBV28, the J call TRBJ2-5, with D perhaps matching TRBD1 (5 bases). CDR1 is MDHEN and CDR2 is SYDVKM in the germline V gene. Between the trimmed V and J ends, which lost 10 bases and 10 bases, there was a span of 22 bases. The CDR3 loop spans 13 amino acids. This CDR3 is CAITGGVLGDQYF. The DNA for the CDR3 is TGTGCCATCACCGGTGGCGTCTTAGGGGACCAGTACTTC.

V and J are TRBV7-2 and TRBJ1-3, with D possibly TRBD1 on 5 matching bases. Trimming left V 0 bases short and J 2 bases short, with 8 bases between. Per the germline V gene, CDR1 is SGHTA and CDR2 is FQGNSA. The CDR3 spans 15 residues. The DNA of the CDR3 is TGTGCCAGCAGCTTAGCGGGAGGGGCTGGAAACACCATATATTTT. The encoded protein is CASSLAGGAGNTIYF. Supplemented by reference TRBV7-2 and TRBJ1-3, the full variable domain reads GAGVSQSPSNKVTEKGKDVELRCDPISGHTALYWYRQSLGQGLEFLIYFQGNSAPDKSGLPSDRFSAERTGGSVSTLTIQRTQQEDSAVYLCASSLAGGAGNTIYFGEGSWLTVV.

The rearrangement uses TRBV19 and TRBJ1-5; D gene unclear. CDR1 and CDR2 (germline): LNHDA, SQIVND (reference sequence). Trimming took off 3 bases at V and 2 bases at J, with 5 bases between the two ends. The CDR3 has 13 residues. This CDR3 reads CASSISGNQPQHF. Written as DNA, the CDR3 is TGTGCCAGTAGTATTAGCGGCAATCAGCCCCAGCATTTT.

The DNA of the CDR3 is TGTGCCAGCAGCCTCGAAGGGTGGCAGGGCCCTAGCACAGATACGCAGTATTTT. This codes for CASSLEGWQGPSTDTQYF. The chain links TRBV9 to TRBJ2-3; maybe TRBD1 (5 bases). The germline V gene encodes CDR1 SGDLS and CDR2 YYNGEE. The CDR3 extends over 18 amino acids. The V end was cut by 4 bases, the J end by 0 bases, with 21 bases between.

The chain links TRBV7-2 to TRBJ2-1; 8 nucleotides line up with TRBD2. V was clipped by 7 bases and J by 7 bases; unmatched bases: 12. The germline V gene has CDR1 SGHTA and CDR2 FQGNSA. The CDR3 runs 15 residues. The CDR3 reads CASTPGTRLLNEQFF. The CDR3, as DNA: TGTGCCAGCACTCCCGGGACTAGGCTTCTGAATGAGCAGTTCTTC.

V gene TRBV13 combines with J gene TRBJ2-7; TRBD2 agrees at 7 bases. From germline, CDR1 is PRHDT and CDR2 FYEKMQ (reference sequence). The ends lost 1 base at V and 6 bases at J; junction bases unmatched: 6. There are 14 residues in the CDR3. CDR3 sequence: CASSLAGRRGEQYF. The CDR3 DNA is TGTGCCAGCAGCTTAGCCGGGAGGAGGGGCGAGCAGTACTTC.

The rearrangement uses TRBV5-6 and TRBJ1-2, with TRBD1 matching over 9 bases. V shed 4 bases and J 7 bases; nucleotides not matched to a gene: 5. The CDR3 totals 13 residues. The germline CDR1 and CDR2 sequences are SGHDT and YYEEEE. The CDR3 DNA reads TGTGCCAGCAGCAGGGACAGGGATCGTGGCTACACCTTC. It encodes CASSRDRDRGYTF.

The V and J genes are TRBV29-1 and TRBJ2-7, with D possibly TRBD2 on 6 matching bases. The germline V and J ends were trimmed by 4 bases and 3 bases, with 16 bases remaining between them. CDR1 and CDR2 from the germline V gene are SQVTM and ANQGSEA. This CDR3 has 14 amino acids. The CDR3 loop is CSVGVGGTYYEQYF. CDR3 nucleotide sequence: TGCAGCGTTGGGGTCGGAGGGACTTACTACGAGCAGTACTTC.

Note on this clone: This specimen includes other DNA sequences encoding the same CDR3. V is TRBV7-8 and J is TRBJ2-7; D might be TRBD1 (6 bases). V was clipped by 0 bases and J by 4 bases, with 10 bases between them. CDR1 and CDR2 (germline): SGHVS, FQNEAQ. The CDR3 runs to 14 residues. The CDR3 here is CASSLAHREYEQYF. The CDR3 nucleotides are TGTGCCAGCAGCTTAGCGCACAGGGAGTACGAGCAGTACTTC.

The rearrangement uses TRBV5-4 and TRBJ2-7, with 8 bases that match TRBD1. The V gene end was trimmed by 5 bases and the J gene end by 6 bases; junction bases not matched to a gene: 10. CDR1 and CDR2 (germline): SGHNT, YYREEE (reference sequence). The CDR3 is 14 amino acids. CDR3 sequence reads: CASSRTGSQGEQYF. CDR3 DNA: TGTGCCAGCAGTAGGACAGGGAGTCAAGGCGAGCAGTACTTC.

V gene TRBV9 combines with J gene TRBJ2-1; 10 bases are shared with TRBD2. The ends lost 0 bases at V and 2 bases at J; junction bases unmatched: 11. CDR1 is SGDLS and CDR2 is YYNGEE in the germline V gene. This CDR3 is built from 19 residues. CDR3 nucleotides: TGTGCCAGCAGCGTAGCATTACTAGCGGGGTACGGGGCCTACAATGAGCAGTTCTTC. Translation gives CASSVALLAGYGAYNEQFF. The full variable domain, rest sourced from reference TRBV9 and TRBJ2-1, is DSGVTQTPKHLITATGQRVTLRCSPRSGDLSVYWYQQSLDQGLQFLIQYYNGEERAKGNILERFSAQQFPDLHSELNLSSLELGDSALYFCASSVALLAGYGAYNEQFFGPGTRLTVL.

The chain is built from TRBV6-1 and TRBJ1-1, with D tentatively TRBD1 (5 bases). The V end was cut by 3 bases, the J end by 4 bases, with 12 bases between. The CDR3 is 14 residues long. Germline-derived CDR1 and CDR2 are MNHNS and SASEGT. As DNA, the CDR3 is TGTGCCAGCAGTGACCTTGGGGCCATCACTGAAGCTTTCTTT. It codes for CASSDLGAITEAFF.

CDR3 sequence reads: CASSVDGGDTGYTF. In nucleotides, the CDR3 is TGTGCCAGCAGCGTAGATGGGGGGGACACTGGCTACACCTTC. The gene calls are TRBV9 and TRBJ1-2, with D possibly TRBD1 on 6 matching bases. Trimming removed 0 bases at V and 7 bases at J, with 13 bases between. This CDR3 contains 14 residues. Germline CDR1 and CDR2: SGDLS and YYNGEE. Full variable domain (rest looked up from reference TRBV9 and TRBJ1-2): DSGVTQTPKHLITATGQRVTLRCSPRSGDLSVYWYQQSLDQGLQFLIQYYNGEERAKGNILERFSAQQFPDLHSELNLSSLELGDSALYFCASSVDGGDTGYTFGSGTRLTVV.

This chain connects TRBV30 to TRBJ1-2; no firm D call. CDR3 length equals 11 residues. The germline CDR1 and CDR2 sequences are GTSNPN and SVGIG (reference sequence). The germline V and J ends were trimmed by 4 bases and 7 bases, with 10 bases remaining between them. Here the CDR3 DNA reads TGTGCCTGGACCGTACTGGTTGGCTACACCTTC. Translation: CAWTVLVGYTF.

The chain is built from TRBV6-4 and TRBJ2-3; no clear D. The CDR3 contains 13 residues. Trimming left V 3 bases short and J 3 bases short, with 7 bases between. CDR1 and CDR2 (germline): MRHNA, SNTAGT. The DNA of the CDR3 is TGTGCCAGCAGTGATGGGCCTACAGATACGCAGTATTTT. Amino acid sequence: CASSDGPTDTQYF.